Each of the 9 T cell receptor beta chains below was sequenced from the same sample in a study of CD8 T cells in Susac syndrome. Reverse transcription of roughly 0.5 to 1 ug RNA used random hexamers. TCRdb re-called the immunoSEQ multiplex PCR reads with MiXCR, one entry per CDR3 protein. The sample holds about 150,000 distinct CDR3 sequences, just under 97% seen once. Sequencing was performed on CD8+ T cells from PBMCs. These TCRs come from a human donor with multiple sclerosis.

The chain joins TRBV12-3 or TRBV12-4 to TRBJ1-2, with D unresolved. The V and J ends lost 4 bases and 2 bases respectively, with 17 bases between them. The CDR3 covers 16 residues. The CDR3 protein is CASSSSSTRRNYGYTF. The CDR3 DNA sequence: TGTGCCAGCAGTTCGTCTTCGACACGGAGAAACTATGGCTACACCTTC.

The V and J genes are TRBV29-1 and TRBJ2-7; 7 bases are shared with TRBD2. Unmatched junction bases numbered 7, after V lost 6 bases and J lost 5 bases. The CDR3 is made up of 12 amino acids. Per germline, CDR1 SQVTM and CDR2 ANQGSEA. In DNA form, the CDR3 reads TGCAGCGTATGGGGGGGTTTCCACGAGCAGTACTTC. Protein sequence: CSVWGGFHEQYF.

The chain is built from TRBV11-1 and TRBJ2-7; the D is unclear. Germline V CDR1 and CDR2: SGHAT, FQDESV (reference sequence). Trimming shortened V by 5 bases and J by 3 bases, and 11 bases separated the two germline ends. This CDR3 contains 13 residues. The CDR3 region is CASSPGRIYEQYV. For the CDR3, the DNA is TGTGCCAGCAGCCCTGGACGGATCTACGAGCAGTACGTC.

This sequence joins TRBV5-6 and TRBJ2-7, with a tentative D call TRBD2 (6 bases). This CDR3 has 16 amino acids. Germline CDR1 is SGHDT and CDR2 is YYEEEE. Trimming removed 5 bases at V and 0 bases at J, with 18 bases between. CDR3 in DNA: TGTGCCAGCAGATCCGGAGGGGCCAGAAGCTCCTACGAGCAGTACTTC. Protein sequence: CASRSGGARSSYEQYF.

The chain combines TRBV4-1 with TRBJ1-6; TRBD1 is a possible D gene (6 bases). Trimming removed 0 bases at V and 8 bases at J, with 20 bases between. The CDR3 runs to 18 residues. The germline V gene encodes CDR1 MGHRA and CDR2 YSYEKL. DNA of the CDR3: TGCGCCAGCAGCCAAGATCTTAAGGACAGACGTTCGCATTCACCCCTCCACTTT. This codes for CASSQDLKDRRSHSPLHF.

This rearrangement joins TRBV9 to TRBJ2-2; D is unresolved. This CDR3 has 12 amino acids. In germline, CDR1 is SGDLS, CDR2 YYNGEE. Trimming removed 5 bases from V and 7 bases from J, with 9 bases in between. CDR3 sequence: CASSESSGELFF. DNA for the CDR3: TGTGCCAGCAGTGAGAGTAGCGGGGAGCTGTTTTTT.

The chain joins TRBV19 to TRBJ1-2; TRBD1 aligns across 7 bases. Unmatched junction bases numbered 0, after V lost 4 bases and J lost 4 bases. CDR3 length equals 12 residues. From germline, CDR1 is LNHDA and CDR2 SQIVND (reference sequence). Written as DNA, the CDR3 is TGTGCCAGTAGTACAGGGGGCTATGGCTACACCTTC. It is translated as CASSTGGYGYTF.

The chain's CDR3 is CAWEAGVGNEQFF. The DNA of the CDR3 is TGTGCCTGGGAGGCGGGGGTTGGGAATGAGCAGTTCTTC. The rearrangement joins TRBV30 to TRBJ2-1, with 7 nucleotides matching TRBD2. V dropped 5 bases and J dropped 7; count of bases not matched to a gene: 8. The CDR3 consists of 13 residues. The germline CDR1 and CDR2 sequences are GTSNPN and SVGIG (reference sequence).

This clonotype has a handful of counts. The CDR3 protein is CASTSHREPEQYF. The CDR3 DNA is TGTGCCAGCACCTCCCATAGGGAGCCCGAGCAGTACTTC. The chain has TRBV7-2 and TRBJ2-7; TRBD2 might be the D (5 bases). The CDR3 loop spans 13 amino acids. Trimming removed 7 bases at V and 6 bases at J, with 16 bases between. Germline lookup yields CDR1 SGHTA and CDR2 FQGNSA.